This T cell receptor (beta chain) was captured in a study of blood T cell repertoires in COVID-19. Germline V gene lookup returns CDR1 SEHNR and CDR2 FQNEAQ (reference sequence). Trimming removed 4 bases from V and 8 bases from J, with 11 bases in between. The CDR3 consists of 12 residues. The data were produced by immunoSEQ multiplex PCR, yet TCRdb's version contains in-frame clones alone and is incomplete. In the table there are some 400,000 clones, more than 75% of which are singletons. The TCR originated in a man in his thirties or forties who had recovered from COVID-19. The specimen sequenced was PBMCs or T cells enriched from blood (not recorded which). V is TRBV7-9 and J is TRBJ1-1; tentatively, D is TRBD1 (6 bases). The CDR3 loop is CASSSAGDEAFF. Written as DNA, the CDR3 is TGTGCCAGCAGCTCCGCAGGGGACGAAGCTTTCTTT. Variable domain in full (rest from reference TRBV7-9 and TRBJ1-1): DTGVSQNPRHKITKRGQNVTFRCDPISEHNRLYWYRQTLGQGPEFLTYFQNEAQLEKSRLLSDRFSAERPKGSFSTLEIQRTEQGDSAMYLCASSSAGDEAFFGQGTRLTVV.